Detailed here is one TCR beta chain. The antigen this receptor binds is unknown. No qualities accompany the bases; no much larger clone lies one base away. This sample stems from a study of PD-L1 blockade in urothelial cancer (dated by TCRdb to about 2017). Some background on the complete study: Every patient began therapy in 2014 and was given atezolizumab 1,200 mg intravenously every 3 weeks. About nine tenths of the roughly 29 patients were males with bladder-origin urothelial cancer, and about 65% of the 29 reported a prior smoking history. Patients had an ECOG performance status of 0 or 1 and had received between 0 and 3 prior chemotherapy regimens. Blood samples were analyzed at two time points: 3 weeks after treatment start (second dose) and 6 weeks after treatment start. A median of about 140,000 T cells and 80,000 to 95,000 unique TCRs was obtained from blood samples, and a median clonality of approximately 0.08 was observed. Somatic, immune and clinical correlates of response to PD-L1 blockade with atezolizumab in urothelial cancer were the focus of an exploratory multi-omic analysis. Pretreatment tumor samples, along with matched peripheral blood collected serially before and after atezolizumab treatment, underwent TCR sequencing. Durable clinical benefit was defined as a progression-free survival longer than 6 months, and TCR features were additionally tested against progression-free survival and overall survival. Whole exome sequencing and RNA sequencing of pretreatment tumors were performed alongside TCR sequencing in the same patients. Several patients reached durable clinical benefit, while around 19 patients did not. Approximately 30 patients had pretreatment blood TCR-seq, 24 had at least one posttreatment blood collection, and 24 had tumor TCR-seq.

According to the study, the label for this sample's time point signals: peripheral blood 6 weeks after treatment start. The cohort included 29 patients with locally advanced or metastatic urothelial carcinoma who were treated at Memorial Sloan Kettering on a trial protocol. Peripheral blood mononuclear cells were collected pretreatment and during treatment, with between 1 and 8 total time points obtained per patient. The Qiagen DNeasy Blood extraction kit was used to purify genomic DNA from total PBMCs and tumor samples. PBMCs were collected pretreatment and during treatment, and were isolated and stored as previously described. The full study reports these points: Because the sample size was small (n ≈ 27) and many exploratory analyses were performed, the results are intended to be hypothesis-generating. Improved progression-free and overall survival was associated with having pretreatment peripheral blood TCR clonality below the median. Greater expansion of tumor-associated TCR clones in peripheral blood 3 weeks after the start of treatment was observed in patients with durable benefit (n ≈ 22, p = 0.022).

Each PCR received spiked-in synthetic TCR analog templates so that absolute template abundance could be estimated from read counts. The immunoSEQ assay used bias-controlled V and J gene primers to amplify TCRbeta CDR3 regions from genomic DNA. Sequencing of rearranged TCRbeta segments was performed at approximately 20X coverage. The study's own analysis went as follows. Clustering was used to correct sequencing errors, and CDR3s were annotated against IMGT to assign V, D and J genes. Downstream analyses used only productive TCRbeta rearrangements, leaving out any out-of-frame or stop-codon sequences. Clonality was calculated as one minus the Shannon entropy normalized by the log of the number of unique productive sequences. Clones differing between time points or between blood and tumor were identified by Fisher's exact test with Benjamini-Hochberg correction at adjusted p below 0.01. TCRdb limited this immuneACCESS table to in-frame rearrangements with V and J called. A share of clones is missing; checked studies link under half to unresolved V genes, and the rest is unexplained. V, J and clone size were drawn from that table, and D and trimming were deduced from the DNA. The sample has 35,000 to 45,000 clones on record, 91% of them singletons. The top ten clones comprise about 7.3% of the sample.

CDR1 and CDR2 (SEHNR, FQNEAQ) derive from the germline V gene (reference sequence). The germline V and J ends show losses of 3 bases and 5 bases respectively, and no gene match explains 9 bases of the junction. From cysteine to phenylalanine, the CDR3 is 15 amino acids long. CDR3 DNA only is kept here, 45 bases in frame from base 1. In this chain, TRBV7-9 is recombined with TRBJ2-5; TRBD2 agrees with 7 junctional bases. Here the sequenced sample was PBMCs, taken around atezolizumab (anti-PD-L1) treatment. This receptor was obtained from a man aged 70 or older with urothelial cancer. Here is the DNA: TGTGCCAGCAGCTTTTTCCTGGGGGGGGAGGAGACCCAGTACTTC. Its amino acids are CASSFFLGGEETQYF.